The 23 T cell receptor beta chains reported below all come from one sample, sequenced in a study of T cell changes during pregnancy in multiple sclerosis. Using immunoSEQ multiplex PCR, the repertoire was profiled, and TCRdb retains in-frame clones only, with some absent. The sample records about 40,000 clones, over 80% being singletons. Sequenced material: CD4+ T cells from peripheral blood mononuclear cells, taken before pregnancy. These receptors all stem from a female donor with multiple sclerosis, enrolled in a pregnancy study.

The chain employs TRBV19 and TRBJ2-7; 13 nucleotides match TRBD2. The CDR3 runs 16 residues. V gave up 7 bases and J gave up 4 bases; unmatched junction bases: 10. CDR1 and CDR2 (germline): LNHDA, SQIVND (reference sequence). The CDR3 loop reads CASTQTSGGTIYEQYF. The DNA for the CDR3 is TGTGCCAGTACCCAGACTAGCGGGGGGACTATATACGAGCAGTACTTC.

This chain connects TRBV25-1 to TRBJ1-2; a weak D match, TRBD1 (6 bases). V shed 3 bases and J shed 10 bases, with 18 bases lying between them. Germline V gene data show CDR1 as MGHDK and CDR2 as SYGVNS. This CDR3 is 14 amino acids long. As DNA, the CDR3 is TGTGCCAGCAGTGAGGAGGTTAAGGGGGGGGACTACACCTTC. Translation: CASSEEVKGGDYTF.

The chain uses TRBV5-6 and TRBJ2-3; maybe TRBD1 (6 bases). CDR1 SGHDT and CDR2 YYEEEE come from the germline V gene. The CDR3 sequence is 12 residues long. V gave up 1 base and J gave up 6 bases, with 6 bases separating them. CDR3 sequence: CASSLRGDTQYF. The CDR3 nucleotides are TGTGCCAGCAGCTTGAGGGGGGATACGCAGTATTTT.

The chain recombines TRBV12-5 with TRBJ2-3, with 11 bases matching TRBD2. Trimming cost V 10 bases and J 4 bases; bases outside gene matches: 4. Germline lookup yields CDR1 LGHNT and CDR2 FRNRAP. CDR3 length: 13 residues. CDR3 nucleotides: TGTGCTACTCGTAGCGGGGGGGCAGATACGCAGTATTTT. Translation: CATRSGGADTQYF.

The chain carries TRBV6-5 and TRBJ1-2; D is unclear. The germline CDR1 and CDR2 sequences are MNHEY and SVGAGI. The CDR3 has 14 amino acids. V was trimmed by 2 bases and J by 4 bases, leaving 11 bases between them. CDR3 amino acids: CASSYGGAGYGYTF. The CDR3 DNA reads as TGTGCCAGCAGTTACGGCGGCGCGGGCTATGGCTACACCTTC.

The V call is TRBV7-3, the J call TRBJ1-4; TRBD1 aligns across 8 bases. V was pared by 8 bases and J by 5 bases, with 4 bases of the junction left unmatched. The CDR3 totals 13 residues. Per the germline V gene, CDR1 is SGHTA and CDR2 is FQGTGA. CDR3 in amino acids: CASGTGLNEKLFF. The CDR3, as DNA: TGTGCCAGCGGGACAGGACTAAATGAAAAACTGTTTTTT.

The genes are TRBV15 and TRBJ2-2, with 7 bases that match TRBD1. J gave up 5 bases and V 0 bases, and 6 bases lay outside the gene matches. The CDR3 is made up of 16 amino acids. In germline, CDR1 is LNHNV, CDR2 YYDKDF (reference sequence). The DNA of the CDR3 is TGTGCCACCAGCAGAGATTTATCAGGGGGAACCGGGGAGCTGTTTTTT. Translation: CATSRDLSGGTGELFF. The complete variable domain, with remaining parts taken from reference TRBV15 and TRBJ2-2, reads DAMVIQNPRYQVTQFGKPVTLSCSQTLNHNVMYWYQQKSSQAPKLLFHYYDKDFNNEADTPDNFQSRRPNTSFCFLDIRSPGLGDTAMYLCATSRDLSGGTGELFFGEGSRLTVL.

CDR3 sequence: CASTRGGPGQETQYF. CDR3 in DNA: TGTGCCAGCACTAGGGGGGGCCCTGGACAAGAGACCCAGTACTTC. This sequence joins TRBV9 and TRBJ2-5; D possibly corresponds to TRBD2 (7 bases). V dropped 6 bases and J dropped 2 bases, with 17 bases sitting between them. The germline gives CDR1 SGDLS, CDR2 YYNGEE. The CDR3 runs to 15 residues. The whole variable domain, filled in from reference TRBV9 and TRBJ2-5, reads DSGVTQTPKHLITATGQRVTLRCSPRSGDLSVYWYQQSLDQGLQFLIQYYNGEERAKGNILERFSAQQFPDLHSELNLSSLELGDSALYFCASTRGGPGQETQYFGPGTRLLVL.

The rearrangement uses TRBV6-5 and TRBJ1-2, with 7 bases fitting TRBD1. Germline CDR1 and CDR2: MNHEY and SVGAGI. The V segment lost 7 bases and the J segment 6 bases; nucleotides outside the gene matches: 11. This CDR3 comprises 14 residues. Here the CDR3 reads CASIRADRANGYTF. In DNA form, the CDR3 reads TGTGCCAGCATCCGGGCTGACAGGGCTAATGGCTACACCTTC.

V is TRBV5-7 and J is TRBJ2-5, with 7 bases identical to TRBD1. TRBV5-7 has ORF status, its function being uncertain. CDR3 length: 18 amino acids. With V trimmed by 3 bases and J by 2 bases, 16 bases remained unmatched. The CDR3 is CASSSKTKKGQPQETQYF. CDR3 DNA: TGTGCCAGCAGCTCCAAAACGAAGAAGGGACAGCCGCAAGAGACCCAGTACTTC.

The chain uses TRBV5-5 and TRBJ1-4, with D hard to call. Germline lookup yields CDR1 SGHKS and CDR2 YYEKEE (reference sequence). This CDR3 has 13 residues. With 0 bases removed from V and 8 bases from J, the gap between germline ends came to 8 bases. The CDR3 coding sequence is TGTGCCAGCAGCTTGGCCCCGGGGGAAAAACTGTTTTTT. This gives the protein CASSLAPGEKLFF.

The V and J genes are TRBV7-2 and TRBJ1-4, with D uncertain. V dropped 1 base and J dropped 8 bases, with 14 bases sitting between them. CDR1 is SGHTA and CDR2 is FQGNSA in the germline V gene. The CDR3 length is 15 residues. The chain's CDR3 is CASSLDPVSGEKLFF. CDR3 nucleotides: TGTGCCAGCAGCTTAGACCCCGTCTCGGGGGAAAAACTGTTTTTT.

CDR3 DNA: TGTGCCATCAGTGAGGGTAGGGGAGGCAAAAACATTCAGTACTTC. It codes for CAISEGRGGKNIQYF. The chain couples TRBV10-3 to TRBJ2-4; TRBD2 is a possible D gene (6 bases). CDR1 ENHRY and CDR2 SYGVKD come from the germline V gene. V lost 2 bases and J lost 3, with 11 bases in between. This CDR3 has 15 amino acids.

This rearrangement joins TRBV7-9 to TRBJ1-2; a possible D gene is TRBD1 (5 bases). V was shortened by 4 bases and J by 7 bases, with 13 bases between the two germline ends. From germline, CDR1 is SEHNR and CDR2 FQNEAQ (reference sequence). The CDR3 is 13 residues long. The CDR3 coding sequence is TGTGCCAGCAGCTCGACAGCCTCGGGTGGCTACACCTTC. It specifies CASSSTASGGYTF.

The rearrangement uses TRBV9 and TRBJ2-7; TRBD2 matches at 7 bases. CDR3 length: 17 amino acids. After removal of 3 bases from V and 0 bases from J, the junction contained 12 bases not matched to a gene. Looked up from germline, CDR1 is SGDLS and CDR2 is YYNGEE. The CDR3 sequence is CASSAGGAGLGSYEQYF. The CDR3, as DNA: TGTGCCAGCAGCGCGGGTGGAGCGGGGCTGGGCTCCTACGAGCAGTACTTC. Supplemented by reference TRBV9 and TRBJ2-7, the full variable domain reads DSGVTQTPKHLITATGQRVTLRCSPRSGDLSVYWYQQSLDQGLQFLIQYYNGEERAKGNILERFSAQQFPDLHSELNLSSLELGDSALYFCASSAGGAGLGSYEQYFGPGTRLTVT.

The chain joins TRBV30 to TRBJ1-5; possible D gene TRBD1, 5 bases. V was trimmed by 1 base and J by 6 bases, leaving 10 bases between them. CDR1 GTSNPN and CDR2 SVGIG come from the germline V gene (reference sequence). The CDR3 has 13 residues. This CDR3 is CAWSASQVQPQHF. As DNA, the CDR3 is TGTGCCTGGAGTGCCTCACAGGTTCAGCCCCAGCATTTT. The full variable domain, rest sourced from reference TRBV30 and TRBJ1-5, is SQTIHQWPATLVQPVGSPLSLECTVEGTSNPNLYWYRQAAGRGLQLLFYSVGIGQISSEVPQNLSASRPQDRQFILSSKKLLLSDSGFYLCAWSASQVQPQHFGDGTRLSIL.

Here the CDR3 reads CASSPGGSPTYEQYF. CDR3 bases: TGTGCCAGCAGCCCCGGGGGTAGCCCGACCTACGAGCAGTACTTC. J is TRBJ2-7 and V is TRBV9, with D possibly matching TRBD2 (6 bases). V lost 4 bases and J lost 2, with 16 bases in between. The length of the CDR3 is 15 residues. Per germline, CDR1 SGDLS and CDR2 YYNGEE.

The chain links TRBV7-2 to TRBJ2-3; 10 bases agree with TRBD2. Germline lookup yields CDR1 SGHTA and CDR2 FQGNSA. The V and J ends lost 5 bases and 4 bases, in that order; junction bases with no gene match: 6. This CDR3 spans 15 amino acids. The CDR3 loop reads CASSPPSGGADTQYF. The CDR3 DNA is TGTGCCAGCAGCCCTCCTAGCGGGGGTGCAGATACGCAGTATTTT.

The V and J genes are TRBV6-5 and TRBJ2-5; the D is unclear. Germline V gene lookup returns CDR1 MNHEY and CDR2 SVGAGI. The CDR3 has 11 residues. V was cut by 2 bases and J by 5 bases, with 3 bases left in between. CDR3 bases: TGTGCCAGCAGTTACGAGGAGACCCAGTACTTC. Its translation: CASSYEETQYF.

Notes on this clone: This sample includes further DNA sequences coding for the same CDR3. The V gene is TRBV14, the J gene TRBJ2-5; TRBD2 might be the D (6 bases). This CDR3 is built from 16 residues. Germline V CDR1 and CDR2: SGHDN, FVKESK. V lost 4 bases and J 2 bases, leaving 17 bases between the germline ends. The DNA for the CDR3 is TGTGCCAGCAGCCGTATATTAGCGGTAAAACAAGAGACCCAGTACTTC. Translating it yields CASSRILAVKQETQYF.

This chain joins TRBV6-5 and TRBJ1-1; D is unresolved. Trimming left V 2 bases short and J 1 base short, with 5 bases between. Germline CDR1 MNHEY, CDR2 SVGAGI. The CDR3 spans 13 residues. CDR3 coding DNA: TGTGCCAGCAGTTACGAGGCGAACACTGAAGCTTTCTTT. This encodes CASSYEANTEAFF.

V is TRBV7-3 and J is TRBJ1-2; D may be TRBD1 (5 bases). V lost 2 bases and J 3 bases, leaving 10 bases between the germline ends. Germline CDR1 SGHTA, CDR2 FQGTGA. The CDR3 runs 14 residues. CDR3 protein: CASSLGGGDYGYTF. The CDR3 nucleotides read TGTGCCAGCAGCTTAGGTGGGGGGGACTATGGCTACACCTTC.

This clone is a singleton in its sample. The chain couples TRBV4-1 to TRBJ1-6; D might be TRBD1 (5 bases). Trimming took off 0 bases at V and 5 bases at J, with 11 bases between the two ends. From germline, CDR1 is MGHRA and CDR2 YSYEKL. This CDR3 contains 16 residues. CDR3 residues: CASSQERGIHNSPLHF. The CDR3 bases are TGCGCCAGCAGCCAAGAGCGGGGGATCCATAATTCACCCCTCCACTTT.